This TCR beta chain appears in the sequencing data of a study of T cells in Graves' hyperthyroidism and ophthalmopathy. Regarding the study as a whole: From stable hyperthyroidism, ophthalmopathy was separated by a 13 V-J model.

RNA transcripts provided the source from which TCR beta CDR3 regions were amplified. HTBI primers drove first-round RT-PCR of the TCR CDR3. Using its own MiXCR run on the multiplex PCR reads, TCRdb lists one record per CDR3 protein. The sample holds tens of thousands of distinct CDR3 sequences, about 54% seen once. This clonotype has a count of ten or more. Its specificity is not known. A lack of ophthalmopathy progression within 18 months defined stable Graves' hyperthyroidism. The patients, who ranged from 18 to 65 in age, presented with newly diagnosed hyperthyroidism lasting under 2 months. The sequenced sample was peripheral blood or thyroid tissue (not recorded which). This receptor was identified in a man aged 18 to 30 with Graves' hyperthyroidism.

In nucleotides, the CDR3 is TGTGCCAGCAGTGCAACGGAGGAACCTAGCTCTTATGGCTACACCTTC. It yields the protein CASSATEEPSSYGYTF. This chain links TRBV12-3 or TRBV12-4 with TRBJ1-2; D gene unclear. The CDR3 extends over 16 amino acids. V gave up 5 bases and J gave up 5 bases, with 21 bases separating them.